The 30 T cell receptor beta chains reported below all come from one sample, sequenced in a study of blood T cells in healthy people across ages. Together with a sample-barcoded 5' primer, a J-beta primer mix was included in a second PCR lasting about 7 to 11 cycles. TCRdb re-called the 5' RACE reads through MiXCR, storing one row per CDR3 protein. The data contain 1.6 million or so distinct CDR3 sequences, roughly a third of them singletons. The sequencing sample was made of blood. These TCRs come from a woman in her twenties or thirties in good health.

This clonotype has just a few counts. V is TRBV7-8 and J is TRBJ2-7; 8 bases line up with TRBD1. The V segment lost 6 bases and the J segment 6 bases; nucleotides outside the gene matches: 10. This CDR3 has 14 residues. CDR1 and CDR2 from the germline V gene are SGHVS and FQNEAQ. CDR3 amino acids: CASSRREGTGEQYF. CDR3 in DNA: TGTGCCAGCAGTCGACGGGAAGGGACAGGCGAGCAGTACTTC. Based on the CDR3 plus reference TRBV7-8 and TRBJ2-7, the full variable domain is GAGVSQSPRYKVAKRGQDVALRCDPISGHVSLFWYQQALGQGPEFLTYFQNEAQLDKSGLPSDRFFAERPEGSVSTLKIQRTQQEDSAVYLCASSRREGTGEQYFGPGTRLTVT.

This chain connects TRBV30 to TRBJ1-1; D may be TRBD1 (6 bases). The V end was cut by 3 bases, the J end by 11 bases, with 25 bases between. The CDR3 extends over 15 amino acids. CDR1 is GTSNPN, CDR2 SVGIG, per germline (reference sequence). The CDR3 region has the DNA TGTGCCTGGAGGGGGGCTACGGACAGCAGTTTTCTGGCTTTCTTT. This encodes CAWRGATDSSFLAFF.

The rearrangement links TRBV4-1 to TRBJ2-1; D not certain. The CDR3 contains 12 residues. Trimming removed 0 bases at V and 8 bases at J, with 5 bases between. Germline CDR1 is MGHRA and CDR2 is YSYEKL. CDR3 sequence: CASSQDADEQFF. Written as DNA, the CDR3 is TGCGCCAGCAGCCAAGATGCAGATGAGCAGTTCTTC.

With regard to this clonotype: The junction differs from germline at one of its ends, possibly a read error. DNA of the CDR3: TGTGCCAACAGTTTTAACAGGGATGCTTTCTTT. It translates to CANSFNRDAFF. The genes are TRBV12-3 or TRBV12-4 and TRBJ1-1; D might be TRBD1 (6 bases). There are 11 residues in the CDR3.

The V and J genes are TRBV5-8 and TRBJ2-7; TRBD2 matches at 9 bases. The V gene end was trimmed by 0 bases and the J gene end by 3 bases; junction bases not matched to a gene: 13. CDR1 is SGHTS and CDR2 is YDEGEE in the germline V gene. The CDR3 runs 18 residues. CDR3 DNA sequence: TGTGCCAGCAGCTTGGATAATAGCGGGAGCCCGGGGCACTACGAGCAGTACTTC. Residues: CASSLDNSGSPGHYEQYF.

The chain is built from TRBV10-3 and TRBJ2-1; possibly TRBD1 for D (6 bases). Per germline, CDR1 ENHRY and CDR2 SYGVKD. Trimming cost V 3 bases and J 3 bases, with 15 bases left between them. This CDR3 is built from 16 residues. CDR3 in amino acids: CAISDLQGQNYNEQFF. The CDR3 nucleotides read TGTGCCATCAGTGACTTGCAGGGGCAGAACTACAATGAGCAGTTCTTC.

V gene TRBV27 combines with J gene TRBJ2-7; a weak D match, TRBD1 (5 bases). The ends were cut back, 6 bases at V and 3 bases at J, with 12 bases in the middle. CDR3 length: 13 residues. The germline gives CDR1 MNHEY, CDR2 SMNVEV (reference sequence). The CDR3: CASSPGSDYEQYF. CDR3 coding DNA: TGTGCCAGCAGCCCAGGGTCCGACTACGAGCAGTACTTC.

V and J are TRBV9 and TRBJ2-5; D tentatively fits TRBD1 or TRBD2 (6 bases each). Trimming shortened V by 0 bases and J by 4 bases, and 13 bases separated the two germline ends. From germline, CDR1 is SGDLS and CDR2 YYNGEE. The CDR3 is 15 residues long. Here the CDR3 reads CASSVEGGVRETQYF. The CDR3 DNA sequence: TGTGCCAGCAGCGTAGAGGGGGGAGTACGAGAGACCCAGTACTTC.

This clonotype was seen more than once but under ten times. V gene TRBV29-1 combines with J gene TRBJ2-7, with TRBD1 matching 8 bases. This CDR3 spans 15 amino acids. CDR1 and CDR2 (germline): SQVTM, ANQGSEA. Germline trimming cut 1 base from V and 4 bases from J; bases unmatched to any gene: 9. The CDR3: CSVEVRDRTLYEQYF. CDR3 sequence (DNA): TGCAGCGTTGAAGTCCGGGACAGGACCCTTTACGAGCAGTACTTC.

The CDR3 nucleotides read TGTGCCATCGAGGACAGGGTGGCGGATACGCAGTATTTT. It encodes CAIEDRVADTQYF. The V and J genes are TRBV2 and TRBJ2-3; TRBD1 matches 8 bases. Germline CDR1 SNHLY, CDR2 FYNNEI. V was pared by 10 bases and J by 6 bases, with 9 bases of the junction left unmatched. There are 13 residues in the CDR3.

This chain connects TRBV20-1 to TRBJ1-5; a possible D gene is TRBD1 (5 bases). V was clipped by 2 bases and J by 2 bases, with 13 bases between them. This CDR3 spans 15 amino acids. From germline, CDR1 is DFQATT and CDR2 SNEGSKA (reference sequence). This CDR3 is CSARRQPYGNQPQHF. CDR3 nucleotide sequence: TGCAGTGCTAGAAGACAGCCATATGGCAATCAGCCCCAGCATTTT.

In its sample, this clonotype was seen many times. V gene TRBV4-1 combines with J gene TRBJ2-4; tentative D call: TRBD2 (6 bases). V was shortened by 4 bases and J by 6 bases, with 16 bases between the two germline ends. This CDR3 has 15 amino acids. CDR1 and CDR2 from the germline V gene are MGHRA and YSYEKL. The DNA of the CDR3 is TGCGCCAGCAGCCTTCTACGGGAGAAGGGAAACATTCAGTACTTC. Translated, it gives CASSLLREKGNIQYF.

This clonotype was seen many times. This chain links TRBV20-1 with TRBJ1-6; D uncertain. The V gene lost 3 bases and the J gene lost 0 bases, with 9 bases spanning the gap. CDR1 and CDR2 from the germline V gene are DFQATT and SNEGSKA (reference sequence). This CDR3 spans 15 amino acids. The CDR3 loop reads CSARARSSYNSPLHF. The CDR3 region has the DNA TGCAGTGCTAGGGCTCGGAGCTCCTATAATTCACCCCTCCACTTT.

This sequence joins TRBV15 and TRBJ2-7, with 7 bases fitting TRBD1. The J segment lost 0 bases and the V segment lost 0 bases, leaving 5 bases of the junction unmatched. The CDR3 length is 16 residues. Per the germline V gene, CDR1 is LNHNV and CDR2 is YYDKDF (reference sequence). DNA of the CDR3: TGTGCCACCAGCAGAGATCGACAGGGCAGCTCCTACGAGCAGTACTTC. This codes for CATSRDRQGSSYEQYF. The whole variable domain, filled in from reference TRBV15 and TRBJ2-7, reads DAMVIQNPRYQVTQFGKPVTLSCSQTLNHNVMYWYQQKSSQAPKLLFHYYDKDFNNEADTPDNFQSRRPNTSFCFLDIRSPGLGDTAMYLCATSRDRQGSSYEQYFGPGTRLTVT.

The V gene is TRBV20-1, the J gene TRBJ2-1, with TRBD2 identical over 9 bases. Per germline, CDR1 DFQATT and CDR2 SNEGSKA (reference sequence). The junction had 11 bases not matched to a gene; V was cut back by 5 bases and J by 0 bases. CDR3 length: 17 amino acids. CDR3 protein: CSAYSGGRAFSYNEQFF. The CDR3 region has the DNA TGCAGTGCTTACAGCGGGGGGAGGGCCTTCTCCTACAATGAGCAGTTCTTC.

This clonotype was recorded a few times. The chain has TRBV5-4 and TRBJ2-3, with D possibly being TRBD2 (5 bases). From germline, CDR1 is SGHNT and CDR2 YYREEE (reference sequence). This CDR3 region has 15 residues. V shed 6 bases and J shed 2 bases, with 16 bases lying between them. The CDR3 nucleotides are TGTGCCAGCATCGCCGGAAGCGGATCCACAGATACGCAGTATTTT. It encodes CASIAGSGSTDTQYF.

This clonotype appeared many times. J is TRBJ2-5 and V is TRBV12-3 or TRBV12-4; 7 positions agree with TRBD1. Trimming removed 6 bases from V and 3 bases from J; junction bases left unmatched: 7. CDR3 length: 14 amino acids. For the CDR3, the DNA is TGTGCCAGCAGCCTCGCCGGGACAGAAGAGACCCAGTACTTC. Protein sequence: CASSLAGTEETQYF.

The V and J genes are TRBV20-1 and TRBJ2-3; D is tentatively TRBD1 or TRBD2 (6 bases each). V was pared by 6 bases and J by 4 bases, with 8 bases between. The CDR3 covers 11 residues. The V gene's germline CDR1 is DFQATT and CDR2 SNEGSKA (reference sequence). The CDR3 is CSAGGPDTQYF. The CDR3 DNA follows: TGCAGTGCGGGGGGCCCAGATACGCAGTATTTT.

This clonotype appeared a single time. This rearrangement joins TRBV5-1 to TRBJ2-3, with TRBD1 as a possible D gene (6 bases). Per germline, CDR1 SGHRS and CDR2 YFSETQ. The ends were cut back, 4 bases at V and 4 bases at J, with 16 bases in the middle. The CDR3 covers 15 residues. CDR3 sequence reads: CASSASGQVADTQYF. The CDR3, as DNA: TGCGCCAGCAGCGCTTCGGGACAAGTAGCAGATACGCAGTATTTT.

In this sample, this clonotype turned up once. The chain uses TRBV7-8 and TRBJ2-7; weak D call: TRBD1 (6 bases). The germline CDR1 and CDR2 sequences are SGHVS and FQNEAQ. The CDR3 spans 16 residues. V lost 5 bases and J 9 bases, leaving 26 bases between the germline ends. CDR3 nucleotides: TGTGCCAGCAGCGCCTCCACAGGGCCCTCGGGTGTCGGGCAGTACTTC. Its translation is CASSASTGPSGVGQYF.

The chain has TRBV3-1 and TRBJ2-5; either TRBD1 or TRBD2 may fit D (5 bases each). The DNA end is a closer match to TRBJ2-7, so the J assignment may be wrong. The CDR3 totals 17 residues. The V gene's germline CDR1 is LGHDT and CDR2 YNNKEL (reference sequence). The CDR3 is CASSHSDQGRRVYEQYF. The CDR3 nucleotides are TGTGCCAGCAGCCACTCCGACCAGGGACGGCGGGTATACGAGCAGTACTTC.

The chain recombines TRBV18 with TRBJ1-4; D unclear. CDR3 length equals 16 residues. The germline V gene has CDR1 KGHSH and CDR2 LQKENI. V shed 3 bases and J shed 6 bases, with 17 bases lying between them. The CDR3, as DNA: TGTGCCAGCTCACCCCTAGATTCGTTGCGGTATGAAAAACTGTTTTTT. Protein sequence: CASSPLDSLRYEKLFF.

Only one count was recorded for this clonotype. The chain combines TRBV28 with TRBJ1-5, with D possibly TRBD1 on 6 matching bases. Looked up from germline, CDR1 is MDHEN and CDR2 is SYDVKM. Trimming removed 5 bases at V and 5 bases at J, with 16 bases between. CDR3 length: 15 residues. In DNA, the CDR3 is TGTGCCAGCAGTGCGCCCACCCCAGGGGATCAGCCCCAGCATTTT. Its protein product is CASSAPTPGDQPQHF.

This clonotype was found a few times. The rearrangement joins TRBV5-6 to TRBJ2-1; 8 nucleotides match TRBD2. The V gene end was trimmed by 4 bases and the J gene end by 6 bases; junction bases not matched to a gene: 9. Germline V gene data show CDR1 as SGHDT and CDR2 as YYEEEE. The CDR3 consists of 15 residues. CDR3 nucleotides: TGTGCCAGCAGCCGTATAGCGGGACTACTCAATGAGCAGTTCTTC. Translating gives CASSRIAGLLNEQFF.

V usage is TRBV7-4 and J usage is TRBJ2-3; 15 bases line up with TRBD2. The CDR3 extends over 18 amino acids. Germline V gene lookup returns CDR1 SGHVT and CDR2 SQSDAQ. Trimming cost V 5 bases and J 7 bases; bases outside gene matches: 13. The CDR3 sequence is CASSRTWTSGRAGHTQYF. The DNA of the CDR3 is TGTGCCAGCAGCCGCACTTGGACTAGCGGGAGGGCCGGGCATACGCAGTATTTT.

The chain has TRBV27 and TRBJ2-3, with D possibly TRBD2 on 6 matching bases. Germline CDR1 is MNHEY and CDR2 is SMNVEV (reference sequence). Trimming left V 3 bases short and J 1 base short, with 14 bases between. The CDR3 runs to 16 residues. CDR3 DNA: TGTGCCAGCAGTTTGGAGGGGCGACTTGGCACAGATACGCAGTATTTT. It encodes CASSLEGRLGTDTQYF.

Turning to this clonotype: A single base separates this from a much larger clone, so it may be a read error. The chain carries TRBV7-9 and TRBJ2-5, with 11 positions matching TRBD2. This CDR3 region has 17 residues. Per germline, CDR1 SEHNR and CDR2 FQNEAQ (reference sequence). With V trimmed by 8 bases and J by 11 bases, 22 bases remained unmatched. The CDR3: CASSAGLAGGPGFEQYF. The CDR3 region has the DNA TGTGCCAGCTCCGCGGGGCTAGCGGGGGGACCGGGCTTTGAGCAGTACTTC.

V is TRBV5-1 and J is TRBJ2-5, with TRBD2 identical over 11 bases. The germline V gene has CDR1 SGHRS and CDR2 YFSETQ. The CDR3 is 15 amino acids. V lost 5 bases to trimming and J lost 2 bases; unmatched junction nucleotides: 5. CDR3: CASRGGLAEQETQYF. The CDR3 DNA reads TGCGCCAGCAGGGGGGGACTAGCGGAACAAGAGACCCAGTACTTC. Full variable domain (outside the CDR3, taken from reference TRBV5-1 and TRBJ2-5): KAGVTQTPRYLIKTRGQQVTLSCSPISGHRSVSWYQQTPGQGLQFLFEYFSETQRNKGNFPGRFSGRQFSNSRSEMNVSTLELGDSALYLCASRGGLAEQETQYFGPGTRLLVL.

In its sample, this clonotype was seen many times. The chain is built from TRBV7-9 and TRBJ2-5; D is tentatively TRBD1 or TRBD2 (6 bases each). The germline V gene encodes CDR1 SEHNR and CDR2 FQNEAQ (reference sequence). The V gene lost 11 bases and the J gene lost 4 bases, with 20 bases spanning the gap. The CDR3 is made up of 14 amino acids. The CDR3 here is CAQTGAALGETQYF. The CDR3 DNA follows: TGTGCCCAGACGGGGGCTGCTCTCGGAGAGACCCAGTACTTC.

This clonotype was picked up a small number of times. The CDR3 sequence: CASSLGGLRSSYEQYF. DNA for the CDR3: TGTGCCAGCAGCTTAGGGGGACTTAGGAGCTCCTACGAGCAGTACTTC. The rearrangement joins TRBV7-9 to TRBJ2-7, with a weak D call TRBD2 (6 bases). Looked up from germline, CDR1 is SEHNR and CDR2 is FQNEAQ (reference sequence). This CDR3 is 16 amino acids long. Trimming removed 1 base at V and 0 bases at J, with 13 bases between.